Below, one T cell receptor (beta chain) is given with its context. Its antigen is still unknown. This sample was included in a study of cytomegalovirus exposure and HLA in healthy donors. Clones were sequenced by immunoSEQ multiplex PCR, and TCRdb holds only the in-frame ones, with some missing. The sample lists about 170,000 clones, around 96% occurring once. Study results and limitations: Most TCR sequences were seen very rarely across donors, but some public TCRs occurred in many.

Germline CDR1 and CDR2: LNHDA and SQIVND (reference sequence). Trimming removed 5 bases from V and 4 bases from J; junction bases left unmatched: 6. The CDR3 loop spans 15 amino acids. The sequenced sample consisted of PBMCs. This sequence originates from a woman younger than 30 in good health and CMV-seronegative. This sequence joins TRBV19 and TRBJ2-5, with TRBD2 matching 11 bases. CDR3 protein: CASSGLAGILETQYF. The CDR3 coding sequence is TGTGCCAGTAGTGGACTAGCGGGTATATTAGAGACCCAGTACTTC.